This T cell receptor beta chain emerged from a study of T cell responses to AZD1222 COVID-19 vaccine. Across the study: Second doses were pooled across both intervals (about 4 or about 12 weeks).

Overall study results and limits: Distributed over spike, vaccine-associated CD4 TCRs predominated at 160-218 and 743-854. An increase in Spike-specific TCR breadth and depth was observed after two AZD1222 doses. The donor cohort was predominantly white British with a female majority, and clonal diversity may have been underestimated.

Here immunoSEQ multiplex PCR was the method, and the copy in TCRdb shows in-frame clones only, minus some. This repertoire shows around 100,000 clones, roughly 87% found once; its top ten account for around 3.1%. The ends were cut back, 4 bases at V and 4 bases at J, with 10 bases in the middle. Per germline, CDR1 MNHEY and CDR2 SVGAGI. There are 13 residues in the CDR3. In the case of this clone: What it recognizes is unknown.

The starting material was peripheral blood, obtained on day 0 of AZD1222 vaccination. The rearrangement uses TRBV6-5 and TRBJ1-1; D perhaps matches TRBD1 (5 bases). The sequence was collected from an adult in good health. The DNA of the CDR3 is TGTGCCAGCAGTTCCAGGGTGGGCACTGAAGCTTTCTTT. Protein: CASSSRVGTEAFF.